This TCR beta chain was recovered during a study of response to subunit inactivated influenza vaccine. General study points: T cells newly recruited by each seasonal influenza vaccination are few, the authors suggested.

This clonotype was counted a few times. Its antigen is unidentified. Germline assignment: CDR1 SGHRS and CDR2 YFSETQ. CDR3 length: 14 amino acids. V was cut by 1 base and J by 4 bases, with 11 bases left in between. TCRdb analysed the RT-PCR reads with MiXCR anew, one entry per CDR3 protein. The sample yields 650,000 to 800,000 distinct CDR3 sequences, about 14% seen once. The source was PBMCs from blood, collected 14 to 15 days before vaccination. The chain joins TRBV5-1 to TRBJ1-1; a weak D match, TRBD1 (5 bases). This receptor was identified in a man between 50 and 59 years old who received an inactivated influenza vaccine. CDR3 residues: CASSLTGEGTEAFF. The CDR3 bases are TGCGCCAGCAGCTTGACGGGGGAGGGCACTGAAGCTTTCTTT.